This is a list of T cell receptor beta chains from one sample in a study of T cell changes during pregnancy in multiple sclerosis. Sequenced by immunoSEQ multiplex PCR; TCRdb stores in-frame clones only, minus some. Among 45,000 to 55,000 clones listed, 90% to 95% were seen once. This material consisted of peripheral blood, taken after pregnancy. All receptors come from a female donor with multiple sclerosis, enrolled in a pregnancy study. Both conserved end residues are part of each CDR3. A D gene is named only where the DNA matches it firmly. The listing skips clone size in some rows; elsewhere it reads once, few, many or a size class.

d_call	v_call	cdr3_length	clone_size	j_call	cdr3_aa	cdr3_nt
-	TRBV20-1	11	-	TRBJ2-5	CSASAGETQYF	TGCAGTGCCTCTGCGGGCGAGACCCAGTACTTC
TRBD1	TRBV11-3	15	-	TRBJ1-1	CASSLGTGKDTEAFF	TGTGCCAGCAGCTTAGGGACAGGGAAGGACACTGAAGCTTTCTTT
TRBD1	TRBV7-9	15	-	TRBJ1-2	CASSPSGGKLEGYTF	TGTGCCAGCAGCCCCTCAGGGGGCAAGTTGGAGGGCTACACCTTC
TRBD1	TRBV9	13	-	TRBJ1-2	CASSVGTGVGYTF	TGTGCCAGCAGCGTAGGGACAGGGGTAGGCTACACCTTC
-	TRBV7-3	15	-	TRBJ2-3	CASSPRLGGGDTQYF	TGTGCCAGCAGCCCCCGGTTGGGGGGAGGTGATACGCAGTATTTT
TRBD1	TRBV6-4	15	medium-sized	TRBJ2-3	CASSAGQQSTDTQYF	TGTGCCAGCAGTGCGGGACAGCAAAGCACAGATACGCAGTATTTT
-	TRBV15	15	-	TRBJ2-5	CATSRDPGGGETQYF	TGTGCCACCAGCAGAGATCCGGGGGGCGGGGAGACCCAGTACTTC
-	TRBV2	12	-	TRBJ2-7	CASRWGHYEQYF	TGTGCCAGCAGGTGGGGGCACTACGAGCAGTACTTC
-	TRBV7-9	10	-	TRBJ2-7	CARLSYEQYF	TGTGCCAGACTATCCTACGAGCAGTACTTC
TRBD1	TRBV27	14	-	TRBJ1-4	CASSSGQGREKLFF	TGTGCCAGCAGTTCTGGACAGGGGCGGGAGAAACTGTTTTTT
-	TRBV19	14	-	TRBJ1-3	CASSPGSSGNTIYF	TGTGCCAGTAGTCCAGGTAGCTCTGGAAACACCATATATTTT
TRBD1	TRBV6-4	16	-	TRBJ2-1	CASSDSPTGAYNEQFF	TGTGCCAGCAGTGACTCGCCGACAGGGGCTTACAATGAGCAGTTCTTC
-	TRBV4-1	15	-	TRBJ1-2	CASSPDAADSYGYTF	TGCGCCAGCAGCCCCGACGCAGCCGACTCGTATGGCTACACCTTC
-	TRBV5-1	14	-	TRBJ2-7	CASSLDRLIYEQYF	TGCGCCAGCAGCTTGGACAGGTTGATATACGAGCAGTACTTC
TRBD2	TRBV9	16	-	TRBJ2-2	CASSAPPGLVMEELFF	TGTGCCAGCAGCGCCCCTCCGGGACTAGTAATGGAGGAGCTGTTTTTT